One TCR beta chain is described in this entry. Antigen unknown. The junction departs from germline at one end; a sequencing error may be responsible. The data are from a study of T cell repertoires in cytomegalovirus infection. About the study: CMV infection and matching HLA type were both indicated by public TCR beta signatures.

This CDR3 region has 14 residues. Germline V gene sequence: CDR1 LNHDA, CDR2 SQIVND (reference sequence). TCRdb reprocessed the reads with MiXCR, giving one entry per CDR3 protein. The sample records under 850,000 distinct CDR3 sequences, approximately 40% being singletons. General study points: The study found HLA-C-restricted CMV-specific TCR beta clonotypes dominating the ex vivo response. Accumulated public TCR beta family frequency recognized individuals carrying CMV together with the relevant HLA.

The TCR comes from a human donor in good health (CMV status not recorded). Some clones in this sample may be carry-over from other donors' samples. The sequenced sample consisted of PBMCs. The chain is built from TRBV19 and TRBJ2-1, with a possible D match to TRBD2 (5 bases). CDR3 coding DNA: TGTGCCATTAGTATTTACGGGACCTACAATGAGCAGTTCTTC. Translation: CAISIYGTYNEQFF.